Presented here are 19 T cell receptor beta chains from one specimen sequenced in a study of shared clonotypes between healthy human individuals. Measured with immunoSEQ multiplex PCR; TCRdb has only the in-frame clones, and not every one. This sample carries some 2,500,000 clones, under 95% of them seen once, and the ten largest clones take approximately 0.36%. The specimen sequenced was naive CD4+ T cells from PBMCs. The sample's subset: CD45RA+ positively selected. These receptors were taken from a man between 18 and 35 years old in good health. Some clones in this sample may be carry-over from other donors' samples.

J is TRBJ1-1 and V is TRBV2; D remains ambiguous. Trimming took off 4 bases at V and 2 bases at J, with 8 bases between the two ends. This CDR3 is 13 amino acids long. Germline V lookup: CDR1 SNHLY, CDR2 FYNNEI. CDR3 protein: CASSVVTNTEAFF. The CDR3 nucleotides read TGTGCCAGCAGTGTGGTAACAAACACTGAAGCTTTCTTT.

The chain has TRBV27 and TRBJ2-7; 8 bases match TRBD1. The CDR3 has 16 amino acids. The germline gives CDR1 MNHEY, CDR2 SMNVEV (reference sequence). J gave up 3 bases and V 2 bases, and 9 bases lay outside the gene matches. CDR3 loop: CASSLRQGRADYEQYF. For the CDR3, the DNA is TGTGCCAGCAGTTTAAGACAGGGGCGCGCAGACTACGAGCAGTACTTC.

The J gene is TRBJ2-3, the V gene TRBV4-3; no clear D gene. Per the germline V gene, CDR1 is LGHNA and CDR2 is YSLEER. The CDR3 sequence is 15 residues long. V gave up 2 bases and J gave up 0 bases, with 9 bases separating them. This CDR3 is CASSQSDRSTDTQYF. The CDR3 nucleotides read TGCGCCAGCAGCCAAAGCGACCGAAGCACAGATACGCAGTATTTT.

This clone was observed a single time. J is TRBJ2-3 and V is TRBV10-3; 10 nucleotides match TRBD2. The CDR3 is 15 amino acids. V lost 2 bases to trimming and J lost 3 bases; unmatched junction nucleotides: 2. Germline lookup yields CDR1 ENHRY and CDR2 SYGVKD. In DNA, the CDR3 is TGTGCCATCAGTGAGAATAGCGGGAGGACAGATACGCAGTATTTT. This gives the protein CAISENSGRTDTQYF.

Here the CDR3 reads CASSPRVSRSDTQYF. CDR3 DNA: TGTGCCAGCTCACCACGGGTGAGTAGGTCAGATACGCAGTATTTT. This sequence joins TRBV18 and TRBJ2-3; no clear D. The CDR3 has 15 residues. Germline-derived CDR1 and CDR2 are KGHSH and LQKENI. The V end was cut by 1 base, the J end by 4 bases, with 12 bases between. The full variable domain, rest sourced from reference TRBV18 and TRBJ2-3, is NAGVMQNPRHLVRRRGQEARLRCSPMKGHSHVYWYRQLPEEGLKFMVYLQKENIIDESGMPKERFSAEFPKEGPSILRIQQVVRGDSAAYFCASSPRVSRSDTQYFGPGTRLTVL.

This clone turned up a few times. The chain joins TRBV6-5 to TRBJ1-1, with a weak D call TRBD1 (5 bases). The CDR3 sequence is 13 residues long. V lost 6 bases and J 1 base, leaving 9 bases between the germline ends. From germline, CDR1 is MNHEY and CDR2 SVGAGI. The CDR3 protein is CASSVTGNTEAFF. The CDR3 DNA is TGTGCCAGCAGCGTTACAGGGAACACTGAAGCTTTCTTT.

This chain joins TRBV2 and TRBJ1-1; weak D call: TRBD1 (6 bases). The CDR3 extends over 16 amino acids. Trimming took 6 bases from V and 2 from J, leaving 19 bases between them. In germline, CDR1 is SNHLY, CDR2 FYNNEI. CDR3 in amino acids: CASSLRAGTSNTEAFF. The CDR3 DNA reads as TGTGCCAGCAGCCTCAGGGCCGGGACAAGCAACACTGAAGCTTTCTTT.

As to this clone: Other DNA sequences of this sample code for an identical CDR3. The CDR3 DNA is TGCGCCAGCAGCTTTCCAGCAAGCACAGATACGCAGTATTTT. Translated, it gives CASSFPASTDTQYF. This chain uses TRBV5-1 with TRBJ2-3; D uncertain. CDR3 length: 14 amino acids. Trimming cost V 2 bases and J 0 bases, with 7 bases left between them. Per the germline V gene, CDR1 is SGHRS and CDR2 is YFSETQ. Filled out from reference TRBV5-1 and TRBJ2-3, the complete variable domain reads KAGVTQTPRYLIKTRGQQVTLSCSPISGHRSVSWYQQTPGQGLQFLFEYFSETQRNKGNFPGRFSGRQFSNSRSEMNVSTLELGDSALYLCASSFPASTDTQYFGPGTRLTVL.

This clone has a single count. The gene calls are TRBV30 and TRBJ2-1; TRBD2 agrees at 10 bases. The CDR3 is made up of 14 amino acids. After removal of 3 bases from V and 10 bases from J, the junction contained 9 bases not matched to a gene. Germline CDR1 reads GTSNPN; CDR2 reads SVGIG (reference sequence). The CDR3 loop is CAWRIASGRGEQFF. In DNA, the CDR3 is TGTGCCTGGAGGATCGCTAGCGGGAGAGGAGAGCAGTTCTTC. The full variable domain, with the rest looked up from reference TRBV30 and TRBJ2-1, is SQTIHQWPATLVQPVGSPLSLECTVEGTSNPNLYWYRQAAGRGLQLLFYSVGIGQISSEVPQNLSASRPQDRQFILSSKKLLLSDSGFYLCAWRIASGRGEQFFGPGTRLTVL.

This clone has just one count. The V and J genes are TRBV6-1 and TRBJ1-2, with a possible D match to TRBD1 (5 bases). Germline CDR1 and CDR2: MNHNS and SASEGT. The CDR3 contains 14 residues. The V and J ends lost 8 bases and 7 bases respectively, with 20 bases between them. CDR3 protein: CASLPDTQVGGYTF. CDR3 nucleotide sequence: TGTGCCAGCCTTCCGGACACCCAAGTAGGTGGCTACACCTTC.

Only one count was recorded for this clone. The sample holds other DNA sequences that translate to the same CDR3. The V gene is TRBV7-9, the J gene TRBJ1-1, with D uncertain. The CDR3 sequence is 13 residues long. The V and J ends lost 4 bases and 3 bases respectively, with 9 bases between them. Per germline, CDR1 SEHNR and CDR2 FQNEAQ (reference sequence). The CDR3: CASSWTEDTEAFF. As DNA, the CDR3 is TGTGCCAGCAGCTGGACGGAGGACACTGAAGCTTTCTTT.

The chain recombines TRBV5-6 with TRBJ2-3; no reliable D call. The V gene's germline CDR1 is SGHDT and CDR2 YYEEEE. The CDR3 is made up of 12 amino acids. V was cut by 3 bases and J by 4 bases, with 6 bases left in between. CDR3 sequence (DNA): TGTGCCAGCAGCTCAGAAGCAGATACGCAGTATTTT. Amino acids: CASSSEADTQYF.

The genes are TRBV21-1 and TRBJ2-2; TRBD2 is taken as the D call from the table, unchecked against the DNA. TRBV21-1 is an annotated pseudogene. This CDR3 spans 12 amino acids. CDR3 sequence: CASSKELGELFF. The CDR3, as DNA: TGTGCCAGCAGCAAAGAACTCGGGGAGCTGTTTTTT.

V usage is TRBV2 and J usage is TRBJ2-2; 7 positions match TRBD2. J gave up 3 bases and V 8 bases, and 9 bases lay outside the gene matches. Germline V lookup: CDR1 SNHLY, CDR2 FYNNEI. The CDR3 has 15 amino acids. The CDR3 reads CASVREAGHTGELFF. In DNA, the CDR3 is TGTGCCAGCGTGAGGGAAGCGGGGCACACCGGGGAGCTGTTTTTT.

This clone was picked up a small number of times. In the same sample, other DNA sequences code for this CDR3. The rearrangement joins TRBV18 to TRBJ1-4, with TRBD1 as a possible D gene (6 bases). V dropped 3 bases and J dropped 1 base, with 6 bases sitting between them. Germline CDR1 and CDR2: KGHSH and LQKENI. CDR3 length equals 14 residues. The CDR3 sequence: CASSPRGTNEKLFF. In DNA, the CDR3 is TGTGCCAGCTCACCCAGGGGAACTAATGAAAAACTGTTTTTT.

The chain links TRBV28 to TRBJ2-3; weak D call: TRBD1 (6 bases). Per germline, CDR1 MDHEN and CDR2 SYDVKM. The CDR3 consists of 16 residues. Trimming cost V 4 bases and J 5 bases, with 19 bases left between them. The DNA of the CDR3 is TGTGCCAGCAGTTCCCTAGCCCTTACACAGGGAGATACGCAGTATTTT. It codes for CASSSLALTQGDTQYF. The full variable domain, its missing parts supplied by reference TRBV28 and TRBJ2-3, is DVKVTQSSRYLVKRTGEKVFLECVQDMDHENMFWYRQDPGLGLRLIYFSYDVKMKEKGDIPEGYSVSREKKERFSLILESASTNQTSMYLCASSSLALTQGDTQYFGPGTRLTVL.

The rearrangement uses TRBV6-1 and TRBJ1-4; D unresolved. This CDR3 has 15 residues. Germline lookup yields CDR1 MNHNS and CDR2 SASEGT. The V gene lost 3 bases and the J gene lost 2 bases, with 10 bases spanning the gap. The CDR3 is CASSEEGPTNEKLFF. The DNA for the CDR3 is TGTGCCAGCAGTGAGGAAGGCCCGACTAATGAAAAACTGTTTTTT.

The CDR3 sequence is CASSRVGQADTGELFF. CDR3 bases: TGTGCCAGCAGCCGAGTGGGACAGGCTGACACCGGGGAGCTGTTTTTT. This chain joins TRBV4-2 and TRBJ2-2, with 8 bases lining up with TRBD1. Germline V CDR1 and CDR2: LGHNA, YNFKEQ. This CDR3 contains 16 residues. J lost 3 bases, V lost 4 bases, and 7 bases had no gene match.

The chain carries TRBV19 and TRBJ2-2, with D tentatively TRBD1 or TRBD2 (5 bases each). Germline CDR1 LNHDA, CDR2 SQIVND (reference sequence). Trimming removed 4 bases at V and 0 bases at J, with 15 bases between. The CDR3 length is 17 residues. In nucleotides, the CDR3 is TGTGCCAGTAGTACTCACTATCGGGGCGCGAACACCGGGGAGCTGTTTTTT. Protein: CASSTHYRGANTGELFF.